The sequence of this TCR beta chain was determined in a study of blood T cell repertoires in COVID-19 (dated by TCRdb to 2020 to 2021). About the investigation overall: Collaborator samples came from the United States, Italy and Spain and covered acute and convalescent phases of COVID-19. The material from the prospective study consisted of cDNA or gDNA derived from T cells, B-cell-depleted T cells, or PBMCs. Subjects who had been exposed to COVID-19, were actively infected with it, or had recovered from it provided the deeply sampled blood TCRbeta repertoires that made up the dataset. The repertoires were released in a freely available public database meant as a resource for research on the immune response to SARS-CoV-2. The samples were drawn from the first 160 participants of the ongoing ImmuneRACE study and from roughly 1,300 subjects provided by 6 global collaborators. The sample metadata nearly always contained a de-identified subject ID, COVID-19 status, age in years and sex. Where HLA class I and class II types were available, the types were taken from metadata supplied by the sample provider, not from assay-based typing. The paper as a whole reports these results and caveats: The amount of clinical and demographic metadata varied by source and participant and was provided uncurated.

Points on this clone: Its cognate antigen has yet to be identified. The record has no base qualities; no much larger clone is one base away.

Participants in the prospective study were enrolled through a virtual design, were aged about 18 to 100 years, and lived in about 25 United States geographic areas. Cohort assignment in the prospective study relied on participant-reported clinical history from a screening survey and a study questionnaire. Recovered participants in ImmuneRACE Cohort 3 were defined by two consecutive negative NP/OP PCR tests, clearance by a healthcare professional, or resolution of symptoms. In the prospective study, mobile phlebotomists collected whole blood, serum and a nasopharyngeal or oropharyngeal swab from each participant. Additional blood draws and questionnaires over an approximately two-month period could optionally be provided by prospective study participants. Before DNA extraction, prospective study blood samples were shipped either frozen or at room temperature. The V end loses 6 bases and the J end loses 1 base, and a stretch of 7 bases separates them. The CDR3 sequence holds 13 residues, the cysteine and phenylalanine included. Of all the DNA, just the CDR3 is kept, 39 bases in frame from base 1.

TCRbeta CDR3 regions were amplified from genomic DNA using the immunoSEQ Assay, a bias-controlled multiplex PCR. The paper's processing steps were these. The number of nucleated cells in each sample was estimated by amplification of reference gene primers within the assay. To quantify the absolute abundance of each unique TCRbeta CDR3 rearrangement, sequence reads were collapsed and filtered. For each sample, productive Simpson clonality was calculated by taking the square root of Simpson's diversity index across productive rearrangements. The immuneACCESS repertoire file appears here via TCRdb, limited to in-frame rearrangements. These files lack a portion of the clones; in checked studies, under half of the deficit traces to unresolved V genes, and the cause of the others is not known. The V and J calls and clone size come from that table; D and trimming were worked out from the DNA. The sample table records about 150,000 clones; roughly 80% of these occur just once. The leading ten clones occupy roughly 8% of the sample.

The specimen was PBMCs or T cells enriched from blood (not recorded which). The rearrangement joined TRBV12-3 or TRBV12-4 to TRBJ1-5; TRBD1 could be the D gene, as 6 bases match. This receptor was taken from a woman aged 50 to 60 who had recovered from COVID-19. Here the CDR3 is given as CASSTGSNQPQHF. DNA sequence: TGTGCCAGCAGCACAGGGAGCAATCAGCCCCAGCATTTT.